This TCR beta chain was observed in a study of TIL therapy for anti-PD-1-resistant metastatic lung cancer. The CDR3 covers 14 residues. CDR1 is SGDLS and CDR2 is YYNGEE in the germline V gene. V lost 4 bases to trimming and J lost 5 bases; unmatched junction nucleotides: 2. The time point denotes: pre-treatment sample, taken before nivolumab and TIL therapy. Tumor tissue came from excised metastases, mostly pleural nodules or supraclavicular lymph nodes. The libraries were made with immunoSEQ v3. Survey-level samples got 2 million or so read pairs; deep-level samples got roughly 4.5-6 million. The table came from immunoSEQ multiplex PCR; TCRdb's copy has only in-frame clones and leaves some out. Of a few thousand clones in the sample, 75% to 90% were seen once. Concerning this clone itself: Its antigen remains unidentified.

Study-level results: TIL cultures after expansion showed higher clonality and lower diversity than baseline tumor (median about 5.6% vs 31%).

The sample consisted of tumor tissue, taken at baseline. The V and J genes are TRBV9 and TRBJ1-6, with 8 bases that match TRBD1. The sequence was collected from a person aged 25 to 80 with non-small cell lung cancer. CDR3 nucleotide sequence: TGTGCCAGCAGCCTGGGACAGGATAATTCACCCCTCCACTTT. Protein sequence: CASSLGQDNSPLHF.